This TCR beta chain comes out of a study of blood T cells in healthy people across ages. A second PCR, run for 7 to 11 cycles, used a sample-barcoded 5' primer plus a J-beta primer mix. TCRdb re-called the 5' RACE reads with MiXCR, one entry per CDR3 protein. The sample holds 590,000 or so distinct CDR3 sequences; less than 35% are singletons and the top ten take approximately 15%. Collection of ten milliliters of peripheral blood was performed for each donor. Per sample, no less than 5 micrograms of total RNA were extracted. The origin of this receptor is an elderly woman in good health. The sequenced material came from blood.

CDR3 bases: TGCAGTGCTTCCCAGACGGTTACCTACGAGCAGTACTTC. It encodes CSASQTVTYEQYF. This chain connects TRBV20-1 to TRBJ2-4; D not resolved. The J call may be incorrect, as the DNA end agrees better with TRBJ2-7. The CDR3 spans 13 residues. Germline CDR1 reads DFQATT; CDR2 reads SNEGSKA (reference sequence).